This entry describes one T cell receptor (beta chain). The sample comes from a study of blood T cells in healthy people across ages. CDR1 is GTSNPN, CDR2 SVGIG, per germline (reference sequence). This CDR3 is built from 11 residues. Using a J-beta primer mix together with a sample-barcoded 5' primer, a second PCR was run for roughly 6 to 12 cycles. TCRdb used MiXCR to reprocess the 5' RACE reads, holding one entry per CDR3 protein. The sample shows fewer than 1,000,000 distinct CDR3 sequences, about 45% of them seen only once. The sequence derives from an elderly man in good health. The V and J genes are TRBV30 and TRBJ2-7; D perhaps matches TRBD2 (6 bases). Sequencing input: blood. The CDR3 nucleotides read TGTGGTTTAGCGGACTCCTACGAGCAGTACTTC. This encodes CGLADSYEQYF.